One TCR beta chain is described in this entry. The sample originates from a study of blood T cell repertoires in COVID-19. On the study more broadly: Samples came from the United States, Italy and Spain, spanning acute and convalescent COVID-19.

The assay was immunoSEQ multiplex PCR, and TCRdb's table has in-frame clones only and misses some. The sample shows around 200,000 clones, just under 90% of them seen only once. The CDR3 contains 16 residues. The ends lost 4 bases at V and 0 bases at J; junction bases unmatched: 9. Germline loops: CDR1 MGHRA, CDR2 YSYEKL. The V gene is TRBV4-1, the J gene TRBJ2-7, with 7 bases lining up with TRBD2. Sequencing was performed on peripheral blood. The TCR sequence derives from a woman between 18 and 30 years old who had recovered from COVID-19. DNA for the CDR3: TGCGCCAGCAGCCGGCAGATTAGCGGGTACTCCTACGAGCAGTACTTC. Its translation: CASSRQISGYSYEQYF.